This T cell receptor (delta chain) was obtained from a study of gamma-delta chains in newborns, infants, children. Study-level information: Polyclonal expansion of innate γδ T cells after birth follows microbial exposure.

The sample holds a few counts of this clone. This DNA's translation and the protein TCRdb lists, from a much larger clone, do not match at residue 3, likely due to a read error; the protein shown is translated from the DNA. Germline CDR1 and CDR2: GEAIGNYY and EKD. CDR3 length: 16 amino acids. TCRdb re-called clones from the reads using CATT. The top ten clones hold approximately 11% of a sample with about 7,500 delta-chain clones, 2% to 2.5% of them seen once. The receptor comes from a child who was a newborn, infant or young child, either healthy, febrile or measles-vaccinated (not recorded which). Sequenced input: blood. J is TRDJ1 and V is TRDV2; D might be TRDD2 or TRDD3, each matching 7 bases. CDR3 amino acids: CARDTIPTGDTDKLIF. CDR3 sequence (DNA): TGTGCCCGTGACACAATTCCTACGGGGGATACCGATAAACTCATCTTT.